In this sample, the clone carrying this T cell receptor (beta chain) turned up once. All donors participated as healthy donors of bone marrow. Per germline, CDR1 LNHDA and CDR2 SQIVND (reference sequence). Trimming took off 7 bases at V and 7 bases at J, with 10 bases between the two ends. The CDR3 loop spans 12 amino acids. This entry is derived from a study of cytomegalovirus exposure and HLA in healthy donors. Both 60 Vbeta primers and 13 Jbeta primers went into the PCR. TCRdb keeps only in-frame clones here, not all; method: immunoSEQ multiplex PCR. The repertoire includes under 200,000 clones, almost 80% of them detected once, and around an eighth sits in the top ten.

The chain has TRBV19 and TRBJ1-4; tentatively, D is TRBD1 (6 bases). The sequencing sample was made of PBMCs. This clonotype originated in a man between 45 and 60 years old in good health and CMV-seropositive. The CDR3 protein is CASNQGTEKLFF. The CDR3 bases are TGTGCCAGTAACCAGGGGACTGAAAAACTGTTTTTT.